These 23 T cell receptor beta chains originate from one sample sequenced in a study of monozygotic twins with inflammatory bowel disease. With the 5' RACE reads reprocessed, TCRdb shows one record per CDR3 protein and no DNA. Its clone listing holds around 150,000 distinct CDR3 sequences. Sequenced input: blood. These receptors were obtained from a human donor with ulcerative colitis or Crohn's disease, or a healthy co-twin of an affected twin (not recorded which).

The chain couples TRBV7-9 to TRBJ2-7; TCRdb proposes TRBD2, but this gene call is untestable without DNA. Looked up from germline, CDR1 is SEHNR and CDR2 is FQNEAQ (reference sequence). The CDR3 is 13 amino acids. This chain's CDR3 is CASSSQSHTGQYF.

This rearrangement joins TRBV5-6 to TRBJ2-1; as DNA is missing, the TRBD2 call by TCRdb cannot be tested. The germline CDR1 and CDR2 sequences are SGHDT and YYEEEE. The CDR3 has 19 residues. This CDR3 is CASSPGSTSGGFSYNEQFF.

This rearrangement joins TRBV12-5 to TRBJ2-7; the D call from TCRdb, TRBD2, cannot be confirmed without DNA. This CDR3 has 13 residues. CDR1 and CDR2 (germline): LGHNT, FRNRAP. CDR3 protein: CASGRDYSYEQYF.

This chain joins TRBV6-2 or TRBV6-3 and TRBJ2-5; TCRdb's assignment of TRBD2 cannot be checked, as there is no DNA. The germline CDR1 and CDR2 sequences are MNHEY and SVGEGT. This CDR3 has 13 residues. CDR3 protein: CASRTSGQETQYF.

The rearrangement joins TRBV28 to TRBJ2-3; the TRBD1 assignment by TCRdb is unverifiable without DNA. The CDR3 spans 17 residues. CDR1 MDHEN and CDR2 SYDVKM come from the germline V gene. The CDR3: CASSLGGFRASTDTQYF.

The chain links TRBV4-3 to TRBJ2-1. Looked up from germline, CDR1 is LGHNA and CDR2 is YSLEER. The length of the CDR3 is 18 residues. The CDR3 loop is CASSQDWSAGGSYNEQFF.

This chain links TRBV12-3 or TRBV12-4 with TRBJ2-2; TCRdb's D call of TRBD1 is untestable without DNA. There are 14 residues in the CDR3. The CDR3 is CASSLPGAAGELFF.

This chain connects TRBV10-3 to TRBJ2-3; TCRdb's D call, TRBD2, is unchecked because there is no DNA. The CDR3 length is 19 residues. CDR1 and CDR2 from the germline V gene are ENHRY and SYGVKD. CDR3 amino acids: CAISESASGGISSTDTQYF.

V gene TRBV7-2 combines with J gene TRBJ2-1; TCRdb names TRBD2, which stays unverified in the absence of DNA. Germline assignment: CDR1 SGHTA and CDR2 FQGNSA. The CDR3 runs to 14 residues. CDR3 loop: CASSSNSGRGEQFF.

This chain's CDR3 is CSARKSKSYNEQFF. The gene calls are TRBV20-1 and TRBJ2-1. The CDR3 runs 14 residues. The germline CDR1 and CDR2 sequences are DFQATT and SNEGSKA (reference sequence).

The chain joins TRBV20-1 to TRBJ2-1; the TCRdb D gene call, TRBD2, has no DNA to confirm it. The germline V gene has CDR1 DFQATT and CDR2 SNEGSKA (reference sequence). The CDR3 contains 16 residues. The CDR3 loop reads CSARARILAGNNEQFF.

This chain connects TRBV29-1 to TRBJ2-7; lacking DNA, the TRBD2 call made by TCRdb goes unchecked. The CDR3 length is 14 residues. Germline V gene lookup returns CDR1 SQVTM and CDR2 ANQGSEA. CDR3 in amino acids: CSVVGDRQGLEQYF.

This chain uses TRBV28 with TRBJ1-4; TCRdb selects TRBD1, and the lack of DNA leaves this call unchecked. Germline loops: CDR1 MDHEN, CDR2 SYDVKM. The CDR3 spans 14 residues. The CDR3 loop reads CAINMGTGTEKLFF. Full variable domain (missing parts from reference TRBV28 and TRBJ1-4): DVKVTQSSRYLVKRTGEKVFLECVQDMDHENMFWYRQDPGLGLRLIYFSYDVKMKEKGDIPEGYSVSREKKERFSLILESASTNQTSMYLCAINMGTGTEKLFFGSGTQLSVL.

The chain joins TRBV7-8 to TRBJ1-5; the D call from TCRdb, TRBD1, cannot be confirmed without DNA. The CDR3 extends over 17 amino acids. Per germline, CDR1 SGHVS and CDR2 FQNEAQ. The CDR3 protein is CASSLGGGGGHNQPQHF.

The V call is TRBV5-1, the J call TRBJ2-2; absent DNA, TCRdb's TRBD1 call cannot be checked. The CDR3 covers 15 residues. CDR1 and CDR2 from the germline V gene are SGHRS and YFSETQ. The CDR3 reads CASLDVGGNTGELFF. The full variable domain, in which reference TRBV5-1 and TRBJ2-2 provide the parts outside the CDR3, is KAGVTQTPRYLIKTRGQQVTLSCSPISGHRSVSWYQQTPGQGLQFLFEYFSETQRNKGNFPGRFSGRQFSNSRSEMNVSTLELGDSALYLCASLDVGGNTGELFFGEGSRLTVL.

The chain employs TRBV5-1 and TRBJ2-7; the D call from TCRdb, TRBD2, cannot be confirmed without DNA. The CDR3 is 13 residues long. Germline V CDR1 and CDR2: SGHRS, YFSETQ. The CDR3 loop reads CASSLRAGYEQYF.

The CDR3 protein is CASNVGGPNEKLFF. The V gene is TRBV5-1, the J gene TRBJ1-4. Germline V CDR1 and CDR2: SGHRS, YFSETQ. The CDR3 has 14 amino acids. Based on the CDR3 plus reference TRBV5-1 and TRBJ1-4, the full variable domain is KAGVTQTPRYLIKTRGQQVTLSCSPISGHRSVSWYQQTPGQGLQFLFEYFSETQRNKGNFPGRFSGRQFSNSRSEMNVSTLELGDSALYLCASNVGGPNEKLFFGSGTQLSVL.

The chain's CDR3 is CASSQSRTLPEKLFF. The rearrangement links TRBV4-3 to TRBJ1-4. Germline V gene data show CDR1 as LGHNA and CDR2 as YSLEER. There are 15 residues in the CDR3.

This CDR3 reads CASNPITASWDTEAFF. V gene TRBV14 combines with J gene TRBJ1-1. Germline V CDR1 and CDR2: SGHDN, FVKESK. The CDR3 extends over 16 amino acids.

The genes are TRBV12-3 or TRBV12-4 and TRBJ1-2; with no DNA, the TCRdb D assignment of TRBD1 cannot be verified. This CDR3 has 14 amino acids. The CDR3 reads CASSLTWGGYGYTF.

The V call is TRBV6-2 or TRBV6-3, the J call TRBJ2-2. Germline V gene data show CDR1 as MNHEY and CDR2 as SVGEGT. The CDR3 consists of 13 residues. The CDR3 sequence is CASSYDTTGELFF.

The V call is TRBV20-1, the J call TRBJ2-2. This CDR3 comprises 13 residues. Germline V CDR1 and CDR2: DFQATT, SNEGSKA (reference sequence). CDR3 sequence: CSARGPRTGELFF.

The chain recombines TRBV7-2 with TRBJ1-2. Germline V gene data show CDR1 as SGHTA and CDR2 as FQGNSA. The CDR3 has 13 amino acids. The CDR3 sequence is CASSLASSFGYTF.